This T cell receptor beta chain was captured by sequencing in a study of cytomegalovirus exposure and HLA in healthy donors. Study outcomes and limitations: What TCR beta sequences reportedly achieved was accurate prediction of HLA-A and HLA-B alleles in most subjects.

Each of the donors was a healthy bone marrow donor. In the case of this clone: Its specificity is not known.

The PCR contained 60 Vbeta and 13 Jbeta primers. Here immunoSEQ multiplex PCR was the method, and the copy in TCRdb shows in-frame clones only, minus some. The data hold over 150,000 clones, with 82% observed a single time. Sample: PBMCs. This receptor was taken from a girl aged 2 to 10 in good health and CMV-seropositive.

The CDR3 DNA reads TGCGCCAGCAGCCAAGTCGAACAGGGGGCCTACGAGCAGTACTTC. Its translation: CASSQVEQGAYEQYF. The chain has TRBV4-1 and TRBJ2-7; TRBD1 agrees at 8 bases. Trimming at V came to 1 base and at J to 2 bases, leaving 4 bases not matched to a gene. CDR1 is MGHRA and CDR2 is YSYEKL in the germline V gene. The CDR3 has 15 residues.